The 22 T cell receptor beta chains below come from one sample, sequenced in a study of beta chain features in type 1 diabetes (dated by TCRdb to 2016 to 2019). The library was obtained by the immunoSEQ multiplex PCR assay. All of the isolated RNA was reverse transcribed with the High Capacity cDNA Reverse Transcription Kit, so expressed TCRB transcripts were sequenced. TCRdb provides this immuneACCESS table in a form limited to in-frame rearrangements. Some clones are lacking; in checked studies, under half of them reflect an unresolved V gene, and why the rest are absent is not known. The table for this sample lists more than 110,000 clones; 6.9% of them were counted only once. Approximately 1.5% of the sample lies in the top ten. Material: central memory CD4+ T cells from blood. The receptor source for this set is a woman in her thirties in good health.

The chain recombines TRBV18 with TRBJ1-1; 8 bases match TRBD1. V was clipped by 8 bases and J by 0 bases; unmatched bases: 5. CDR1 and CDR2 from the germline V gene are KGHSH and LQKENI. The CDR3 is made up of 14 amino acids. The CDR3 DNA follows: TGTGCCAGCACAGGGACAGGATTGAACACTGAAGCTTTCTTT. Translation gives CASTGTGLNTEAFF.

This clone has only a few counts. This chain uses TRBV14 with TRBJ2-3; TRBD2 matches 8 bases. V was pared by 1 base and J by 7 bases, with 4 bases of the junction left unmatched. Germline V gives CDR1 SGHDN, CDR2 FVKESK. The CDR3 is 14 residues long. CDR3 coding DNA: TGTGCCAGCAGCCAAGTGGCTAGCGGGTATACGCAGTATTTT. Translating gives CASSQVASGYTQYF.

This clone was seen more than once but under ten times. The chain couples TRBV28 to TRBJ1-5; the D is unclear. With 6 bases removed from V and 0 bases from J, the gap between germline ends came to 9 bases. CDR1 is MDHEN and CDR2 is SYDVKM in the germline V gene. The CDR3 length is 14 residues. This CDR3 reads CASREQISNQPQHF. CDR3 nucleotide sequence: TGTGCCAGCAGGGAACAGATTAGCAATCAGCCCCAGCATTTT.

This clone has just a few counts. This chain links TRBV4-2 with TRBJ1-1; TRBD1 matches at 7 bases. The germline CDR1 and CDR2 sequences are LGHNA and YNFKEQ. With V trimmed by 1 base and J by 4 bases, 3 bases remained unmatched. This CDR3 is built from 14 residues. The CDR3 loop reads CASSQVGTATEAFF. The DNA for the CDR3 is TGTGCCAGCAGCCAAGTCGGGACAGCCACTGAAGCTTTCTTT.

This clone has a count of ten or more. The chain links TRBV19 to TRBJ1-1; 9 nucleotides agree with TRBD1. V was pared by 5 bases and J by 4 bases, with 11 bases of the junction left unmatched. This CDR3 comprises 16 residues. Per germline, CDR1 LNHDA and CDR2 SQIVND (reference sequence). The CDR3 reads CASSPPPGQGVTEAFF. CDR3 in DNA: TGTGCCAGTAGTCCCCCACCGGGACAGGGAGTCACTGAAGCTTTCTTT.

The chain has TRBV4-3 and TRBJ2-1, with 11 positions matching TRBD2. CDR1 is LGHNA and CDR2 is YSLEER in the germline V gene. This CDR3 comprises 16 residues. Trimming removed 2 bases from V and 2 bases from J; junction bases left unmatched: 2. CDR3 loop: CASSQKTSGTYNEQFF. The CDR3 region has the DNA TGCGCCAGCAGCCAAAAGACTAGCGGGACCTACAATGAGCAGTTCTTC.

The genes are TRBV28 and TRBJ1-2; D may be TRBD1 (6 bases). The CDR3 spans 15 residues. Between the trimmed V and J ends, which lost 3 bases and 5 bases, there was a span of 16 bases. Germline CDR1 reads MDHEN; CDR2 reads SYDVKM. The CDR3 bases are TGTGCCAGCAGTTTGGCGGACAGCTTCTTTTATGGCTACACCTTC. It codes for CASSLADSFFYGYTF.

The rearrangement links TRBV30 to TRBJ2-7, with 7 bases lining up with TRBD2. The length of the CDR3 is 13 residues. With 6 bases clipped from V and 2 bases from J, the junction kept 7 bases outside the gene matches. CDR1 and CDR2 from the germline V gene are GTSNPN and SVGIG (reference sequence). CDR3 protein: CACWEAGAYEQYF. CDR3 sequence (DNA): TGTGCCTGTTGGGAGGCGGGAGCCTACGAGCAGTACTTC.

This clone has a handful of counts. The gene calls are TRBV4-3 and TRBJ2-1, with D possibly TRBD1 on 6 matching bases. Germline V lookup: CDR1 LGHNA, CDR2 YSLEER. The CDR3 has 16 amino acids. V was clipped by 0 bases and J by 5 bases, with 14 bases between them. The CDR3 spells CASSQDVSGENNEQFF. As DNA, the CDR3 is TGCGCCAGCAGCCAAGATGTGTCAGGGGAGAACAATGAGCAGTTCTTC.

This clone was seen only a few times. The chain joins TRBV7-3 to TRBJ1-2, with 7 nucleotides matching TRBD1. V lost 5 bases and J lost 4; bases outside the gene matches: 4. Germline lookup yields CDR1 SGHTA and CDR2 FQGTGA. The CDR3 has 13 residues. The chain's CDR3 is CASSAGQAYGYTF. The CDR3 bases are TGTGCCAGCAGCGCTGGACAGGCCTATGGCTACACCTTC.

V usage is TRBV6-6 and J usage is TRBJ2-3; a possible D gene is TRBD2 (7 bases). Germline values: CDR1 MNHNY, CDR2 SVGAGI (reference sequence). The CDR3 runs 14 residues. Trimming shortened V by 2 bases and J by 5 bases, and 11 bases separated the two germline ends. This chain's CDR3 is CASSYRRGGDTQYF. In nucleotides, the CDR3 is TGTGCCAGCAGTTACCGGAGGGGGGGAGATACGCAGTATTTT.

This clone was seen only a few times. J is TRBJ1-3 and V is TRBV4-1; D is possibly TRBD1 (5 bases). Germline CDR1 MGHRA, CDR2 YSYEKL. The CDR3 has 14 residues. With 5 bases removed from V and 0 bases from J, the gap between germline ends came to 8 bases. This CDR3 is CASSRDYSGNTIYF. CDR3 DNA: TGCGCCAGCAGCAGGGACTACTCTGGAAACACCATATATTTT.

This chain uses TRBV7-2 with TRBJ2-1, with D perhaps TRBD1 (5 bases). Deletions cut 2 bases from V and 7 bases from J, with 12 bases between. CDR3 length equals 14 residues. The germline gives CDR1 SGHTA, CDR2 FQGNSA. The CDR3 DNA reads TGTGCCAGCAGCTTAAACCGAAAGGGGAATGAGCAGTTCTTC. This translates into CASSLNRKGNEQFF.

This clone is categorized as medium-sized. The chain has TRBV5-4 and TRBJ1-2; tentatively, D is TRBD1 (5 bases). Germline V CDR1 and CDR2: SGHNT, YYREEE (reference sequence). V lost 4 bases, J lost 4 bases, and 11 bases lay in between. CDR3 length equals 13 residues. CDR3 DNA: TGTGCCAGCAGCCAAGACAGCCTCTATGGCTACACCTTC. Protein product: CASSQDSLYGYTF. Looking up the rest from reference TRBV5-4 and TRBJ1-2 gives the full variable domain: ETGVTQSPTHLIKTRGQQVTLRCSSQSGHNTVSWYQQALGQGPQFIFQYYREEENGRGNFPPRFSGLQFPNYSSELNVNALELDDSALYLCASSQDSLYGYTFGSGTRLTVV.

This clone was seen at least ten times. The chain is built from TRBV7-9 and TRBJ2-7, with TRBD1 identical over 9 bases. Germline lookup yields CDR1 SEHNR and CDR2 FQNEAQ (reference sequence). Losses at the gene ends were 5 bases for V and 0 bases for J; bases not matched to a gene: 5. This CDR3 is 15 amino acids long. The CDR3 reads CASSMWTGASYEQYF. In DNA, the CDR3 is TGTGCCAGCAGCATGTGGACAGGGGCCTCCTACGAGCAGTACTTC. The full variable domain, in which reference TRBV7-9 and TRBJ2-7 provide the parts outside the CDR3, is DTGVSQNPRHKITKRGQNVTFRCDPISEHNRLYWYRQTLGQGPEFLTYFQNEAQLEKSRLLSDRFSAERPKGSFSTLEIQRTEQGDSAMYLCASSMWTGASYEQYFGPGTRLTVT.

This clone has only a few counts. The chain recombines TRBV28 with TRBJ2-7; 7 bases line up with TRBD1. With 6 bases clipped from V and 1 base from J, the junction kept 6 bases outside the gene matches. Germline assignment: CDR1 MDHEN and CDR2 SYDVKM. The CDR3 runs to 14 residues. DNA for the CDR3: TGTGCCAGCAGGCGGACAGGCCCTTCCTACGAGCAGTACTTC. It specifies CASRRTGPSYEQYF.

This sequence joins TRBV28 and TRBJ1-2; 7 nucleotides line up with TRBD1. From germline, CDR1 is MDHEN and CDR2 SYDVKM. The CDR3 is made up of 13 amino acids. V was clipped by 5 bases and J by 3 bases; unmatched bases: 3. The CDR3 DNA reads TGTGCCAGCAGTCCGGGACAGCACTATGGCTACACCTTC. Translating gives CASSPGQHYGYTF.

The genes are TRBV7-7 and TRBJ2-1; the match to TRBD2 covers 9 bases. Germline V gene data show CDR1 as SSHAT and CDR2 as FNYEAQ (reference sequence). CDR3 size: 13 residues. The CDR3 protein is CASGLAGYNEQFF. CDR3 sequence (DNA): TGTGCTAGCGGGCTAGCGGGGTACAATGAGCAGTTCTTC.

The J gene is TRBJ2-1, the V gene TRBV7-2; a possible D gene is TRBD2 (6 bases). Germline V gene data show CDR1 as SGHTA and CDR2 as FQGNSA. The CDR3 covers 17 residues. V lost 4 bases, J lost 7 bases, and 23 bases lay in between. DNA of the CDR3: TGTGCCAGCAGCTCCGCCCAACGCGGGGCCTTGGGTAATGAGCAGTTCTTC. This sequence encodes CASSSAQRGALGNEQFF.

This clone was counted between two and nine times. The rearrangement joins TRBV2 to TRBJ2-5, with 12 bases aligning to TRBD2. The CDR3 has 15 amino acids. Looked up from germline, CDR1 is SNHLY and CDR2 is FYNNEI. V shed 10 bases and J 2 bases; nucleotides not matched to a gene: 8. DNA of the CDR3: TGTGCCACCGTCAGGACTAGCGGGGATCAAGAGACCCAGTACTTC. Encoded protein: CATVRTSGDQETQYF.

This chain uses TRBV6-4 with TRBJ2-2; 7 nucleotides line up with TRBD2. Germline lookup yields CDR1 MRHNA and CDR2 SNTAGT. V dropped 8 bases and J dropped 5; count of bases not matched to a gene: 8. The CDR3 is 14 amino acids. CDR3 nucleotides: TGTGCCAGCCGTCGGGGGGATAAAACCGGGGAGCTGTTTTTT. Protein: CASRRGDKTGELFF.

J is TRBJ2-1 and V is TRBV2; D is unresolved. CDR1 SNHLY and CDR2 FYNNEI come from the germline V gene. CDR3 length equals 13 residues. Deletions cut 6 bases from V and 4 bases from J, with 10 bases between. The DNA of the CDR3 is TGTGCCAGCAGCTATGAGGAGTACAATGAGCAGTTCTTC. This gives the protein CASSYEEYNEQFF.